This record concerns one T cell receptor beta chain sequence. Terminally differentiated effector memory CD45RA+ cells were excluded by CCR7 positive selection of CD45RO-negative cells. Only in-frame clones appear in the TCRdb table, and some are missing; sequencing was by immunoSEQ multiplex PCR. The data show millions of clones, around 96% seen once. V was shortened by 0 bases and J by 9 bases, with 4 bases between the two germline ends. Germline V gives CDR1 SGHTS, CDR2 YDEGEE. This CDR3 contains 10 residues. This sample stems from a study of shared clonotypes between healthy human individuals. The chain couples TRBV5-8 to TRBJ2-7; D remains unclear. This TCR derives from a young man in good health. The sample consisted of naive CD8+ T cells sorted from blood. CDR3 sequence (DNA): TGTGCCAGCAGCTTGGGGCTGCAGTACTTC. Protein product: CASSLGLQYF.